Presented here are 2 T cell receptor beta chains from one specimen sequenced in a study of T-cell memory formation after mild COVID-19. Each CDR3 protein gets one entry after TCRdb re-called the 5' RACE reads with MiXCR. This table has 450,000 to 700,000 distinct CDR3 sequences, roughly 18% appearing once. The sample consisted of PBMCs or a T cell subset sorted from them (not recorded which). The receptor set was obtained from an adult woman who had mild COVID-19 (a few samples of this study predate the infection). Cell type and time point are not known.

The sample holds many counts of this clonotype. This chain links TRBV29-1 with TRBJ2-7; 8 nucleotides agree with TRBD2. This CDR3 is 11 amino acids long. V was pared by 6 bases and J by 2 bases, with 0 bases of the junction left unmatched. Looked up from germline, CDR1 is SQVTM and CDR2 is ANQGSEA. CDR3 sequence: CSVGGAYEQYF. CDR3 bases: TGCAGCGTCGGGGGGGCCTACGAGCAGTACTTC.

The CDR3 DNA sequence: TGTGCCAGCAGCTTACCGCCCGGAGAGACCCAGTACTTC. Amino acid sequence: CASSLPPGETQYF. The rearrangement links TRBV7-9 to TRBJ2-5, with D hard to call. This CDR3 is built from 13 residues. Germline V CDR1 and CDR2: SEHNR, FQNEAQ (reference sequence). Trimming removed 2 bases at V and 4 bases at J, with 8 bases between. Together with reference TRBV7-9 and TRBJ2-5, the CDR3 gives the full variable domain: DTGVSQNPRHKITKRGQNVTFRCDPISEHNRLYWYRQTLGQGPEFLTYFQNEAQLEKSRLLSDRFSAERPKGSFSTLEIQRTEQGDSAMYLCASSLPPGETQYFGPGTRLLVL.